This TCR beta chain comes out of a study of metastatic and nonmetastatic thyroid tumors. As for the study in general: Across peripheral blood and tumor or nodule tissue samples taken from malignant and benign thyroid patients, the repertoires were compared with one another.

TCRdb re-called the PCR reads via MiXCR. The data show 24,000 or so clones, over 10% seen once. This clone was found many times. Every patient was untreated before thyroid surgery. Between the trimmed V and J ends, which lost 0 bases and 4 bases, there was a span of 6 bases. The germline CDR1 and CDR2 sequences are GTSNPN and SVGIG (reference sequence). The CDR3 length is 13 residues. This receptor was taken from a female donor with papillary thyroid cancer or a benign thyroid nodule (not recorded which). Some clones in this sample may be carry-over from other donors' samples. The source material was blood. V and J are TRBV30 and TRBJ2-2; D not certain. DNA of the CDR3: TGTGCCTGGAGTGTAATAAGCACCGGGGAGCTGTTTTTT. Translated, it gives CAWSVISTGELFF.